This T cell receptor (beta chain) was recovered during a study of a mutant IDH1 vaccine in newly diagnosed glioma. As for the study in general: Vaccine administration was initiated 4-6 weeks following radiotherapy alone, or with temozolomide cycles. Of the patients given treatment, approximately 60% were male and around 40% were female, and a mean age of about 40 years was recorded. Those enrolled had earlier been treated with radiotherapy, temozolomide, or both, mostly both.

Study-level findings and limits: Vaccine-induced immune responses occurred in roughly 94% of patients.

The germline V gene encodes CDR1 MNHNS and CDR2 SASEGT. The V and J ends lost 7 bases and 1 base, in that order; junction bases with no gene match: 4. The CDR3 is 15 residues long. On this clone itself: The antigen remains undetermined.

Time point meaning: week 5, during vaccination. It was 300 ug of mutant IDH1 20-mer peptide that made up each vaccine dose, given with topical imiquimod. The assay was immunoSEQ multiplex PCR, and TCRdb's table has in-frame clones only and misses some. Of approximately 10,000 clones in the sample, around 87% were seen once. The source was PBMCs, collected from a glioma patient whose treatment included an IDH1 peptide vaccine. This sequence was found in a woman in her 40s with glioma. Some clones in this sample may be carry-over from other donors' samples. This chain joins TRBV6-1 and TRBJ2-3, with 11 nucleotides matching TRBD2. The CDR3 nucleotides read TGTGCCAGCAACCAACTAGCGGGAGGCACAGATACGCAGTATTTT. It encodes CASNQLAGGTDTQYF.